What follows are 17 T cell receptor beta chains derived from one specimen sequenced in a study of T cell repertoires in cytomegalovirus infection. TCRdb fed the reads into MiXCR, producing one record per CDR3 protein. The sample holds 150,000 to 180,000 distinct CDR3 sequences, about a quarter seen once. Sequences were obtained from PBMCs. Receptors were obtained from a human donor in good health (CMV status not recorded). Some clones in this sample may be carry-over from other donors' samples.

V is TRBV19 and J is TRBJ1-1, with 10 nucleotides matching TRBD1. There are 16 residues in the CDR3. CDR1 and CDR2 from the germline V gene are LNHDA and SQIVND (reference sequence). V shed 4 bases and J 5 bases; nucleotides not matched to a gene: 10. The CDR3: CASSTAGTGVGTEAFF. The CDR3 DNA follows: TGTGCCAGTAGTACAGCCGGGACAGGGGTTGGGACTGAAGCTTTCTTT. Together with reference TRBV19 and TRBJ1-1, the CDR3 gives the full variable domain: DGGITQSPKYLFRKEGQNVTLSCEQNLNHDAMYWYRQDPGQGLRLIYYSQIVNDFQKGDIAEGYSVSREKKESFPLTVTSAQKNPTAFYLCASSTAGTGVGTEAFFGQGTRLTVV.

The chain carries TRBV5-1 and TRBJ1-6; weak D call: TRBD1 (5 bases). The CDR3 loop spans 16 amino acids. CDR1 is SGHRS, CDR2 YFSETQ, per germline. Trimming took off 3 bases at V and 10 bases at J, with 20 bases between the two ends. CDR3 in DNA: TGCGCCAGCAGCTACACCCCCAGGGACCACGGGTCACCCCTCCACTTT. Protein: CASSYTPRDHGSPLHF. The full variable domain, rest sourced from reference TRBV5-1 and TRBJ1-6, is KAGVTQTPRYLIKTRGQQVTLSCSPISGHRSVSWYQQTPGQGLQFLFEYFSETQRNKGNFPGRFSGRQFSNSRSEMNVSTLELGDSALYLCASSYTPRDHGSPLHFGNGTRLTVT.

Concerning this clonotype: At one boundary the junction diverges from the germline segment, which might be a read error. J is TRBJ2-5 and V is TRBV7-6; TRBD2 agrees at 9 bases. The CDR3 has 14 residues. The germline gives CDR1 SGHVS, CDR2 FNYEAQ. The CDR3 sequence: CASSFSGSPETQYF. In DNA, the CDR3 is TGTGCTAGCAGCTTTAGCGGGAGTCCAGAGACCCAGTACTTC.

This clonotype was detected many times. The V call is TRBV7-8, the J call TRBJ1-1; D not certain. V was trimmed by 3 bases and J by 1 base, leaving 6 bases between them. The CDR3 consists of 13 residues. The germline gives CDR1 SGHVS, CDR2 FQNEAQ. This chain's CDR3 is CASSFRANTEAFF. The CDR3 DNA sequence: TGTGCCAGCAGCTTTCGGGCGAACACTGAAGCTTTCTTT.

V and J are TRBV24-1 and TRBJ2-2; D is perhaps TRBD1 or TRBD2 (5 bases each). Germline CDR1 KGHDR, CDR2 SFDVKD. Trimming cost V 8 bases and J 6 bases, with 12 bases left between them. CDR3 length: 13 residues. CDR3 sequence (DNA): TGTGCCACCAACCAGGGCGGGTCCGGGGAGCTGTTTTTT. This sequence encodes CATNQGGSGELFF.

The chain carries TRBV12-3 or TRBV12-4 and TRBJ2-3; D unclear. The ends were cut back, 3 bases at V and 6 bases at J, with 4 bases in the middle. The CDR3 has 11 residues. This CDR3 is CASSLVDTQYF. The CDR3 nucleotides are TGTGCCAGCAGTTTGGTCGATACGCAGTATTTT.

This clonotype has only a few counts. The DNA of the CDR3 is TGTGCCACCAGTGATTCTCGGGGACAGGGCCTGGCTGGGGCCAACGTCCTGACTTTC. The encoded protein is CATSDSRGQGLAGANVLTF. The chain joins TRBV24-1 to TRBJ2-6; 9 nucleotides align to TRBD1. CDR1 KGHDR and CDR2 SFDVKD come from the germline V gene. This CDR3 comprises 19 residues. Trimming at V came to 2 bases and at J to 2 bases, leaving 9 bases not matched to a gene.

This clonotype was recorded a few times. The chain carries TRBV11-2 and TRBJ2-7, with 8 positions matching TRBD2. Germline CDR1 is SGHAT and CDR2 is FQNNGV. This CDR3 contains 13 residues. V lost 6 bases and J lost 4; bases outside the gene matches: 5. The CDR3: CASRGLVPYEQYF. Written as DNA, the CDR3 is TGTGCCAGCAGGGGACTAGTTCCGTACGAGCAGTACTTC.

For this clonotype: One base away lies a much larger clone, so this may be a sequencing read error. For the CDR3, the DNA is TGCAGAGTTGAAGTTGATCCGGCGACAGGTCTGTACTTC. Translating it yields CRVEVDPATGLYF. The chain is built from TRBV29-1 and TRBJ2-7, with D perhaps TRBD1 (6 bases). CDR1 and CDR2 from the germline V gene are SQVTM and ANQGSEA. The CDR3 spans 13 residues.

The gene calls are TRBV5-4 and TRBJ2-7; the D gene could be TRBD1 or TRBD2 (7 bases each). The ends were cut back, 4 bases at V and 2 bases at J, with 16 bases in the middle. Germline V gives CDR1 SGHNT, CDR2 YYREEE (reference sequence). This CDR3 is 15 amino acids long. The CDR3 region has the DNA TGTGCCAGCAGCGCTTCGGCAGGGGGGGCCTACGAGCAGTACTTC. Its translation: CASSASAGGAYEQYF.

This clonotype occurred a few times. The chain has TRBV28 and TRBJ2-7; the match to TRBD2 covers 7 bases. In germline, CDR1 is MDHEN, CDR2 SYDVKM. The CDR3 runs to 12 residues. After removal of 1 base from V and 9 bases from J, the junction contained 3 bases not matched to a gene. CDR3 DNA: TGTGCCAGCAGTTTATTGGGGGAGGGGCAGTACTTC. Protein product: CASSLLGEGQYF.

A note on this clonotype: An end of the junction differs from the germline gene, which may be a read error. The chain carries TRBV25-1 and TRBJ1-6; TRBD1 is a possible D gene (5 bases). Germline V gene sequence: CDR1 MGHDK, CDR2 SYGVNS. This CDR3 has 15 residues. DNA of the CDR3: TGTGCCAGCAGTGAATGGCAGGGCCAGAATTCACCCCTCTACTTT. Translated, it gives CASSEWQGQNSPLYF.

Only a few counts were recorded for this clonotype. The rearrangement joins TRBV7-8 to TRBJ2-5, with D possibly matching TRBD1 (7 bases). V lost 1 base to trimming and J lost 1 base, with 10 bases between them. CDR3 length equals 15 residues. Germline values: CDR1 SGHVS, CDR2 FQNEAQ. The CDR3 DNA reads TGTGCCAGCAGCTTAGGCGGGACAGTCCAAGAGACCCAGTACTTC. This encodes CASSLGGTVQETQYF.

The chain recombines TRBV20-1 with TRBJ1-1, with 8 nucleotides matching TRBD1. The V segment lost 4 bases and the J segment 0 bases; nucleotides outside the gene matches: 7. Per germline, CDR1 DFQATT and CDR2 SNEGSKA (reference sequence). CDR3 length: 15 residues. The CDR3 sequence: CSATKQGGMNTEAFF. The CDR3 coding sequence is TGCAGTGCTACGAAACAGGGGGGGATGAACACTGAAGCTTTCTTT.

J is TRBJ2-5 and V is TRBV9, with 13 nucleotides matching TRBD2. The CDR3 has 16 residues. Germline CDR1 reads SGDLS; CDR2 reads YYNGEE. V lost 0 bases and J lost 4; bases outside the gene matches: 3. The CDR3 sequence is CASSVATSGRRETQYF. In DNA form, the CDR3 reads TGTGCCAGCAGCGTAGCGACTAGCGGGAGGCGAGAGACCCAGTACTTC.

There are a few counts of this clonotype. This chain connects TRBV2 to TRBJ2-4, with 10 positions matching TRBD1. Germline CDR1 reads SNHLY; CDR2 reads FYNNEI. The CDR3 spans 14 residues. V trimming: 3 bases; J trimming: 7 bases; junction bases outside the gene matches: 3. The CDR3 DNA follows: TGTGCCAGCAGTGACGGACAGGGGGGGAACATTCAGTACTTC. Residues: CASSDGQGGNIQYF.

The gene calls are TRBV6-1 and TRBJ1-5; 7 bases map to TRBD1. The CDR3 contains 18 residues. After removal of 2 bases from V and 0 bases from J, the junction contained 10 bases not matched to a gene. Germline V gives CDR1 MNHNS, CDR2 SASEGT. CDR3 amino acids: CASSEFDRVRISNQPQHF. As DNA, the CDR3 is TGTGCCAGCAGTGAATTCGACAGGGTGAGGATTAGCAATCAGCCCCAGCATTTT.